This T cell receptor beta chain was recovered during a study of vaccination and CD4 T cells after COVID-19. Study summary: The study drew post-COVID samples a median approximately 100 days after diagnosis (range 35 to 161). Control cultures, each given a CEFX pool, an HIV-1 Nef pool, or no peptide, were included.

Sequenced with the Oncomine TCR Beta short-read assay was DNA taken from cultured CD4+ T cells. The authors extracted genomic DNA from cultured CD4+ T cells. A single record per CDR3 protein comes from TCRdb applying MiXCR to the PCR reads. The profile shows 15,000 to 20,000 distinct CDR3 sequences, roughly 47% of them singletons. Per germline, CDR1 SNHLY and CDR2 FYNNEI. The CDR3 is 15 residues long. V trimming: 8 bases; J trimming: 2 bases; junction bases outside the gene matches: 10. The sample holds a few counts of this clonotype. Its antigen remains unidentified. Treatment noted: roughly 10-day PBMC culture with coronavirus spike peptide pools or control peptides (ViraFEST assay). Before Alpha, Beta and Delta appeared in the US, convalescents tested positive (March–late 2020).

The clonotype originates from a human donor who had recovered from COVID-19. The chain couples TRBV2 to TRBJ2-3; 7 bases align to TRBD2. Sequenced sample: CD4+ T cells from blood, cultured in vitro. CDR3 in DNA: TGTGCCAGCCGGGGTGAGCGGGGTTTCACAGATACGCAGTATTTT. It yields the protein CASRGERGFTDTQYF.